This entry lists 24 T cell receptor beta chains sequenced from one sample in a study of cytomegalovirus exposure and HLA in healthy donors. The PCR employed 60 Vbeta primers together with 13 Jbeta primers. Produced via immunoSEQ multiplex PCR; TCRdb's table is partial and in-frame only. The table has approximately 130,000 clones, approximately 60% seen once. Material for sequencing was PBMCs. The receptors here all came from a woman in her thirties or forties in good health and CMV-seronegative.

This chain joins TRBV18 and TRBJ1-4, with D hard to call. The ends were cut back, 5 bases at V and 7 bases at J, with 17 bases in the middle. The CDR3 is made up of 15 amino acids. The germline gives CDR1 KGHSH, CDR2 LQKENI. The CDR3 DNA reads as TGTGCCAGCTCATCTCAGCGCGGCTCATTTGAAAAACTGTTTTTT. It yields the protein CASSSQRGSFEKLFF. Supplemented by reference TRBV18 and TRBJ1-4, the full variable domain reads NAGVMQNPRHLVRRRGQEARLRCSPMKGHSHVYWYRQLPEEGLKFMVYLQKENIIDESGMPKERFSAEFPKEGPSILRIQQVVRGDSAAYFCASSSQRGSFEKLFFGSGTQLSVL.

The rearrangement joins TRBV6-6 to TRBJ1-1, with D tentatively TRBD1 (6 bases). Trimming took off 7 bases at V and 2 bases at J, with 11 bases between the two ends. CDR1 and CDR2 (germline): MNHNY, SVGAGI (reference sequence). This CDR3 has 13 residues. The CDR3 region has the DNA TGTGCCAGCATAAGGGGGGGAAACACTGAAGCTTTCTTT. Protein: CASIRGGNTEAFF.

This chain connects TRBV28 to TRBJ2-7; 8 bases align to TRBD2. CDR3 length: 14 residues. V shed 3 bases and J 5 bases; nucleotides not matched to a gene: 6. In germline, CDR1 is MDHEN, CDR2 SYDVKM. The CDR3: CASSLGGGSHEQYF. The CDR3 coding sequence is TGTGCCAGCAGTTTGGGCGGGGGGTCCCACGAGCAGTACTTC. The full variable domain, its missing parts supplied by reference TRBV28 and TRBJ2-7, is DVKVTQSSRYLVKRTGEKVFLECVQDMDHENMFWYRQDPGLGLRLIYFSYDVKMKEKGDIPEGYSVSREKKERFSLILESASTNQTSMYLCASSLGGGSHEQYFGPGTRLTVT.

The V call is TRBV11-2, the J call TRBJ2-7; D not resolved. This CDR3 contains 12 residues. V was cut by 3 bases and J by 3 bases, with 6 bases left in between. Germline values: CDR1 SGHAT, CDR2 FQNNGV. The CDR3 coding sequence is TGTGCCAGCAGCTTTAGCTACTACGAGCAGTACTTC. This sequence encodes CASSFSYYEQYF.

Points on this clone: One end of the junction is discordant with germline, which a read error may explain. The CDR3 DNA reads TGCACCAGCAGCCACTTTGAGAGCACCGGGGAGCTGTTTTTT. Protein sequence: CTSSHFESTGELFF. The chain has TRBV4-3 and TRBJ2-2; unclear D gene. The CDR3 is made up of 14 amino acids. CDR1 is LGHNA, CDR2 YSLEER, per germline.

The genes are TRBV7-2 and TRBJ2-7; D remains unclear. The CDR3 spans 13 residues. V was trimmed by 4 bases and J by 0 bases, leaving 7 bases between them. Germline V lookup: CDR1 SGHTA, CDR2 FQGNSA. CDR3 bases: TGTGCCAGCAGCTCAAGAGTCTCCTACGAGCAGTACTTC. Translating gives CASSSRVSYEQYF. Combining the CDR3 with reference TRBV7-2 and TRBJ2-7 gives the whole variable domain GAGVSQSPSNKVTEKGKDVELRCDPISGHTALYWYRQSLGQGLEFLIYFQGNSAPDKSGLPSDRFSAERTGGSVSTLTIQRTQQEDSAVYLCASSSRVSYEQYFGPGTRLTVT.

J is TRBJ1-6 and V is TRBV7-8, with 8 bases identical to TRBD1. CDR1 is SGHVS and CDR2 is FQNEAQ in the germline V gene. This CDR3 spans 13 amino acids. Germline trimming cut 9 bases from V and 7 bases from J; bases unmatched to any gene: 5. The CDR3 region is CASRGQVNSPLHF. In nucleotides, the CDR3 is TGTGCCAGTCGGGGACAGGTGAATTCACCCCTCCACTTT.

This clone has just one count. This chain uses TRBV18 with TRBJ1-1; perhaps TRBD1 as D (5 bases). Trimming left V 3 bases short and J 3 bases short, with 11 bases between. The CDR3 is 14 amino acids. Germline-derived CDR1 and CDR2 are KGHSH and LQKENI. The CDR3 region is CASSPGQRDTEAFF. DNA of the CDR3: TGTGCCAGCTCACCTGGACAAAGGGACACTGAAGCTTTCTTT.

The J gene is TRBJ1-1, the V gene TRBV21-1; the DNA was not used to check the table's D call, TRBD1. TRBV21-1 is tagged as a pseudogene. This CDR3 has 14 residues. The DNA for the CDR3 is TGTGCCAGCAGGAAACCGGGACAGGGCACTGAAGCTTTCTTT. Protein product: CASRKPGQGTEAFF.

The chain couples TRBV9 to TRBJ1-3; TRBD1 might be the D (6 bases). This CDR3 region has 15 residues. CDR1 and CDR2 from the germline V gene are SGDLS and YYNGEE. V was cut by 4 bases and J by 1 base, with 12 bases left in between. The CDR3 spells CASSPPRGSGNTIYF. Written as DNA, the CDR3 is TGTGCCAGCAGCCCTCCCAGGGGATCTGGAAACACCATATATTTT. Based on the CDR3 plus reference TRBV9 and TRBJ1-3, the full variable domain is DSGVTQTPKHLITATGQRVTLRCSPRSGDLSVYWYQQSLDQGLQFLIQYYNGEERAKGNILERFSAQQFPDLHSELNLSSLELGDSALYFCASSPPRGSGNTIYFGEGSWLTVV.

V usage is TRBV11-2 and J usage is TRBJ2-6; a weak D match, TRBD2 (5 bases). Germline V gene data show CDR1 as SGHAT and CDR2 as FQNNGV. The V gene lost 8 bases and the J gene lost 2 bases, with 10 bases spanning the gap. The CDR3 extends over 14 amino acids. The CDR3, as DNA: TGTGCCAGCTCCCCGGGAACTGGGGCCAACGTCCTGACTTTC. Protein sequence: CASSPGTGANVLTF.

This clone was found a few times. CDR3 bases: TGTGCCAGCAGTTACCAAGCGGGGGCCGATTACAATGAGCAGTTCTTC. Translating gives CASSYQAGADYNEQFF. The chain has TRBV6-5 and TRBJ2-1; TRBD2 aligns across 8 bases. The junction had 7 bases not matched to a gene; V was cut back by 2 bases and J by 4 bases. Germline values: CDR1 MNHEY, CDR2 SVGAGI. The length of the CDR3 is 16 residues.

The chain combines TRBV15 with TRBJ2-2; TRBD2 is a possible D gene (6 bases). Germline V gene sequence: CDR1 LNHNV, CDR2 YYDKDF (reference sequence). This CDR3 is 15 amino acids long. V shed 3 bases and J shed 2 bases, with 10 bases lying between them. CDR3 bases: TGTGCCACCAGCAGGGCCGGGGGTAACACCGGGGAGCTGTTTTTT. Amino acids: CATSRAGGNTGELFF.

This clone was detected a few times. This chain uses TRBV10-3 with TRBJ1-1; the match to TRBD1 covers 7 bases. V lost 3 bases, J lost 7 bases, and 8 bases stayed unmatched. Germline V gene sequence: CDR1 ENHRY, CDR2 SYGVKD. This CDR3 is built from 14 residues. CDR3 amino acids: CAISDDRVQGEAFF. Written as DNA, the CDR3 is TGTGCCATCAGTGACGACAGGGTTCAGGGTGAAGCTTTCTTT.

The V call is TRBV28, the J call TRBJ1-1; D is undetermined. Germline-derived CDR1 and CDR2 are MDHEN and SYDVKM. The CDR3 consists of 13 residues. The germline V and J ends were trimmed by 3 bases and 0 bases, with 5 bases remaining between them. The CDR3 spells CASSFAVNTEAFF. CDR3 DNA: TGTGCCAGCAGTTTTGCGGTGAACACTGAAGCTTTCTTT.

There are a few counts of this clone. The rearrangement uses TRBV18 and TRBJ1-5; D may be TRBD1 (6 bases). The germline CDR1 and CDR2 sequences are KGHSH and LQKENI. The CDR3 extends over 15 amino acids. Trimming stripped 2 bases from V and 1 base from J, with 9 bases between. CDR3 coding DNA: TGTGCCAGCTCACCAGGCAGGGGAAGCAATCAGCCCCAGCATTTT. It yields the protein CASSPGRGSNQPQHF.

The V and J genes are TRBV11-2 and TRBJ2-2; no firm D call. Germline CDR1 and CDR2: SGHAT and FQNNGV. V was pared by 1 base and J by 0 bases, with 9 bases between. The CDR3 runs 16 residues. As DNA, the CDR3 is TGTGCCAGCAGCTTAGTTTGGGCCTCGAACACCGGGGAGCTGTTTTTT. Its translation is CASSLVWASNTGELFF.

The chain has TRBV5-4 and TRBJ2-2; the match to TRBD2 covers 7 bases. The CDR3 has 15 amino acids. From germline, CDR1 is SGHNT and CDR2 YYREEE (reference sequence). Trimming removed 4 bases from V and 2 bases from J; junction bases left unmatched: 5. Here the CDR3 reads CASSREAPNTGELFF. DNA for the CDR3: TGTGCCAGCAGCCGGGAGGCCCCCAACACCGGGGAGCTGTTTTTT. Based on the CDR3 plus reference TRBV5-4 and TRBJ2-2, the full variable domain is ETGVTQSPTHLIKTRGQQVTLRCSSQSGHNTVSWYQQALGQGPQFIFQYYREEENGRGNFPPRFSGLQFPNYSSELNVNALELDDSALYLCASSREAPNTGELFFGEGSRLTVL.

The V call is TRBV12-5, the J call TRBJ1-2; a possible D gene is TRBD1 (5 bases). CDR1 is LGHNT and CDR2 is FRNRAP in the germline V gene. The CDR3 runs 12 residues. Trimming removed 6 bases at V and 2 bases at J, with 7 bases between. In DNA, the CDR3 is TGTGCTAGTGGGGAGGGGAACTATGGCTACACCTTC. This sequence encodes CASGEGNYGYTF.

This clone was detected only once. The DNA for the CDR3 is TGTGCCAGCAGCCCACCTCAGGGGGTTCGCACTGAAGCTTTCTTT. As protein: CASSPPQGVRTEAFF. V and J are TRBV25-1 and TRBJ1-1, with 7 bases aligning to TRBD1. Germline lookup yields CDR1 MGHDK and CDR2 SYGVNS. The junction had 11 bases not matched to a gene; V was cut back by 6 bases and J by 4 bases. CDR3 size: 15 residues.

Only a few counts were recorded for this clone. The V call is TRBV7-2, the J call TRBJ2-7, with TRBD2 identical over 14 bases. CDR3 size: 15 residues. Germline trimming cut 5 bases from V and 4 bases from J; bases unmatched to any gene: 4. Germline values: CDR1 SGHTA, CDR2 FQGNSA. DNA of the CDR3: TGTGCCAGCAGCATGACTAGCGGGGGGGAGTACGAGCAGTACTTC. This gives the protein CASSMTSGGEYEQYF.

This clone was seen just once. CDR3 amino acids: CASSPLAGIPSYEQYF. The DNA for the CDR3 is TGTGCCAGCAGTCCTCTAGCGGGGATCCCCTCCTACGAGCAGTACTTC. This rearrangement joins TRBV6-6 to TRBJ2-7; TRBD2 matches at 9 bases. V shed 5 bases and J 0 bases; nucleotides not matched to a gene: 8. CDR1 and CDR2 from the germline V gene are MNHNY and SVGAGI (reference sequence). CDR3 length equals 16 residues.

V gene TRBV13 combines with J gene TRBJ2-5; 7 bases are shared with TRBD1. The CDR3 length is 15 residues. Germline V gene lookup returns CDR1 PRHDT and CDR2 FYEKMQ (reference sequence). V shed 1 base and J 2 bases; nucleotides not matched to a gene: 4. The CDR3 sequence is CASSLEGAIQETQYF. The DNA for the CDR3 is TGTGCCAGCAGCTTAGAGGGGGCAATACAAGAGACCCAGTACTTC.

A few counts support this clone. J is TRBJ1-1 and V is TRBV28; 7 nucleotides agree with TRBD1. Unmatched junction bases numbered 12, after V lost 5 bases and J lost 0 bases. CDR3 length: 17 residues. Germline-derived CDR1 and CDR2 are MDHEN and SYDVKM. The CDR3, as DNA: TGTGCCAGCAGTGTCCCCCGGGACAGCCACATGAACACTGAAGCTTTCTTT. It yields the protein CASSVPRDSHMNTEAFF.